A selection of T cell receptor beta chains follows, all from one sample in a study of T cell responses to AZD1222 COVID-19 vaccine. Produced via immunoSEQ multiplex PCR; TCRdb's table is partial and in-frame only. The sample records 100,000 to 130,000 clones, about 90% being singletons. The sample here was peripheral blood, taken on day 0 of AZD1222 vaccination. Receptors originate from an adult in good health. CDR3s include the opening cysteine and the closing phenylalanine or tryptophan. D genes are given only for firm matches. A clone size is listed for some rows: how often the clone was seen (once, few, many), or a class if it is expanded.

J | D | V | length | size | CDR3 | DNA
TRBJ1-1 | . | TRBV3-1/TRBV3-2 | 14 | once | CASSRDSLNTEAFF | TGTGCCAGCAGCCGAGACAGTCTGAACACTGAAGCTTTCTTT
TRBJ1-4 | . | TRBV19 | 17 | . | CASSIERTDTAKGKLFF | TGTGCCAGTAGTATAGAGAGAACAGACACCGCAAAGGGAAAACTGTTTTTT
TRBJ2-1 | TRBD1 | TRBV4-1 | 15 | . | CASSQDRGSGNEQFF | TGCGCCAGCAGCCAAGACAGGGGGTCAGGCAATGAGCAGTTCTTC
TRBJ2-1 | TRBD2 | TRBV9 | 20 | . | CASSPLPWSRLAGGANEQFF | TGTGCCAGCAGCCCCCTGCCGTGGTCGCGACTAGCGGGAGGGGCCAATGAGCAGTTCTTC
TRBJ1-2 | . | TRBV5-8 | 14 | . | CASILPGTVYGYTF | TGTGCCAGCATATTACCCGGGACGGTCTATGGCTACACCTTC
TRBJ2-3 | . | TRBV7-3 | 13 | . | CASSLTGVDTQYF | TGTGCCAGCAGCTTAACAGGGGTGGATACGCAGTATTTT
TRBJ2-7 | TRBD1 | TRBV29-1 | 12 | . | CSVEGAGGEQYF | TGCAGCGTTGAAGGGGCAGGGGGCGAGCAGTACTTC
TRBJ2-1 | . | TRBV5-1 | 15 | once | CASSLRRTSYNEQFF | TGCGCCAGCAGCTTGAGGCGGACCTCCTACAATGAGCAGTTCTTC
TRBJ2-2 | . | TRBV24-1 | 14 | once | CATSAGMNTGELFF | TGTGCCACCAGTGCCGGGATGAACACCGGGGAGCTGTTTTTT
TRBJ1-5 | . | TRBV6-6 | 14 | once | CASSYPQGHQPQHF | TGTGCCAGCAGTTACCCGCAGGGTCATCAGCCCCAGCATTTT
TRBJ1-1 | . | TRBV5-6 | 17 | . | CASSFADIYLMNTEAFF | TGTGCCAGCAGCTTCGCGGACATTTACCTTATGAACACTGAAGCTTTCTTT
TRBJ2-3 | . | TRBV6-2/TRBV6-3 | 15 | . | CASSPGQSTTDTQYF | TGTGCCAGCAGCCCCGGACAGTCAACCACAGATACGCAGTATTTT
TRBJ2-2 | . | TRBV28 | 16 | . | CASSGEARGRTGELFF | TGTGCCAGCAGTGGAGAGGCCCGGGGAAGGACCGGGGAGCTGTTTTTT
TRBJ2-1 | . | TRBV12-3/TRBV12-4 | 13 | . | CASSKAGAREQFF | TGTGCCAGTTCTAAGGCGGGGGCGCGGGAGCAGTTCTTC